Sequencing of this T cell receptor beta chain was carried out in a study of CD8+ T cells in alopecia areata. From germline, CDR1 is SGDLS and CDR2 YYNGEE. This CDR3 comprises 15 residues. With 4 bases clipped from V and 1 base from J, the junction kept 7 bases outside the gene matches. Isolated RNA was reverse transcribed into cDNA used as the sequencing template. Sequencing used immunoSEQ multiplex PCR; TCRdb keeps in-frame clones, though not all of them. The table includes about 120,000 clones, about 50% detected once. Treatment reported: oral pan-JAK inhibitor, 5-10 mg twice daily. The source of this sequence is a human donor with alopecia areata. This sample comprised CD4+ T cells sorted from blood, obtained at week 4, from a patient treated with tofacitinib. The chain joins TRBV9 to TRBJ2-5, with 7 bases fitting TRBD1. The CDR3 nucleotides are TGTGCCAGCAGCCCCCAGGGGGAGAGCCAAGAGACCCAGTACTTC. Translated, it gives CASSPQGESQETQYF.